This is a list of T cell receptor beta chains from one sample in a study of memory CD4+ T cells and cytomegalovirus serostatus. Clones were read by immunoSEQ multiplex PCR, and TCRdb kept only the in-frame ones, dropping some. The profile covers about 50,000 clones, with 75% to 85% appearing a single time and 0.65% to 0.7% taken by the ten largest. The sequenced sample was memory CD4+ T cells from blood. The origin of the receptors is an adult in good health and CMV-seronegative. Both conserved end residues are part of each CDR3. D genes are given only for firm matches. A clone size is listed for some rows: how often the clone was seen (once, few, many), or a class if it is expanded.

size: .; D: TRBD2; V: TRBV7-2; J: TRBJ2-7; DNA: TGTGCCAGCACCCCTAGCGGGAGGCCCTACGAGCAGTACTTC; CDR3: CASTPSGRPYEQYF
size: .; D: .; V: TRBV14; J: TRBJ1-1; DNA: TGTGCCAGCAGCCAAGAACCGTACACTGAAGCTTTCTTT; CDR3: CASSQEPYTEAFF
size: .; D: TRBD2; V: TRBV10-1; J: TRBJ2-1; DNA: TGCGCCAGCAGTGAGCCGGGGACTAACTCCTACAATGAGCAGTTCTTC; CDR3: CASSEPGTNSYNEQFF
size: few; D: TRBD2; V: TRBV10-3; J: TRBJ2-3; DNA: TGTGCCATCAGTGTAACACGGGAGGGCCAATATTTT; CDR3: CAISVTREGQYF
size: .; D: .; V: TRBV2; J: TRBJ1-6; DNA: TGTGCCAGCAGTGAGGTAGCCAGGCAAGGCTCACCCCTCCACTTT; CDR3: CASSEVARQGSPLHF
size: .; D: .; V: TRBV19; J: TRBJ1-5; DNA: TGTGCCAGTAGTAGGATCCCGGGTTCTAATCAGCCCCAGCATTTT; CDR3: CASSRIPGSNQPQHF
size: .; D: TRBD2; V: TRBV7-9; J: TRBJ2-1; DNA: TGTGCCAGCAGCTTCCTAGCGGGCTTATACAATGAGCAGTTCTTC; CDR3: CASSFLAGLYNEQFF
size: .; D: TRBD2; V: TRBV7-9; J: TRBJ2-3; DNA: TGTGCCAGCAGCAACCCCCCCAGCGGGAGGGGAGATACGCAGTATTTT; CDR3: CASSNPPSGRGDTQYF
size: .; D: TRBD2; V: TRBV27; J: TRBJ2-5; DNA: TGTGCCAGCAGTTTGTTCGGACTAGCGGGAGAAGAGACCCAGTACTTC; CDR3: CASSLFGLAGEETQYF
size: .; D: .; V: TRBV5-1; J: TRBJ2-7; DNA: TGCGCCAGCAGCCTCGACTCAGGGGCGTACGAGCAGTACTTC; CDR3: CASSLDSGAYEQYF
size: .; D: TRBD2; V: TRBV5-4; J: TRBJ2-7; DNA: TGTGCCAGCAGCTCCTCGAGCGGGAGGGCCGTCGAGCAGTACTTC; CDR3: CASSSSSGRAVEQYF
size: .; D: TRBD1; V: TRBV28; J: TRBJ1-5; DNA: TGTGCCAGCAGGACTAATTGGCAGGGGGCGAATCAGCCCCAGCATTTT; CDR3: CASRTNWQGANQPQHF
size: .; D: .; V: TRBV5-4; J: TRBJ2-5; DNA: TGTGCCAGCAGCTTGGGGACGGAAGAGACCCAGTACTTC; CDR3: CASSLGTEETQYF
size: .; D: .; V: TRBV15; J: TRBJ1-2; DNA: TGTGCCACCAGCAGAGATCTGGGGGCAGATCGGGCCTATGGCTACACCTTC; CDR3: CATSRDLGADRAYGYTF
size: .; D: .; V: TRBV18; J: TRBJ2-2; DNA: TGTGCCAGCAAGGGTAGCGCCACCGGGGAGCTGTTTTTT; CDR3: CASKGSATGELFF
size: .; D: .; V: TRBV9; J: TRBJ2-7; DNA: TGTGCCAGCAGCGCAACAGGGAGCTCCTACGAGCAGTACTTC; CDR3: CASSATGSSYEQYF
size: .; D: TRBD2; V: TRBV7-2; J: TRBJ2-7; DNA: TGTGCCAGCAGCCGGGGACTAGCGGGAACATCTAACTCCTACGAGCAGTACTTC; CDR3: CASSRGLAGTSNSYEQYF
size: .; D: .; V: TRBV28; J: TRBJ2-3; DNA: TGTGCCAGCAGTTTGGCGGGATGGGTCTCTGACACTAGCACAGATACGCAGTATTTT; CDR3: CASSLAGWVSDTSTDTQYF
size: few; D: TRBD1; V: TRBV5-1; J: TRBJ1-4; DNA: TGCGCCAGCAGCTTGGAAGGTCGGGACAGGGATGAAAAACTGTTTTTT; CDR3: CASSLEGRDRDEKLFF
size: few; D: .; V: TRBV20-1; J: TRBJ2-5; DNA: TGCAGTGCAAAAAAATGGGAGACCCAGTACTTC; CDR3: CSAKKWETQYF
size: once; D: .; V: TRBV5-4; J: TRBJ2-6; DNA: TGTGCCAGCAGCTTAGGGCACCGAAACCCTGGGGCCAACGTCCTGACTTTC; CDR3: CASSLGHRNPGANVLTF
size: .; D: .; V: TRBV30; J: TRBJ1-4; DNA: TGTGCCTGGAGTGAAGGGACCTACACAACTAATGAAAAACTGTTTTTT; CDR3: CAWSEGTYTTNEKLFF
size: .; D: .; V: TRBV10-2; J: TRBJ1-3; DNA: TGCGCCAGCAGTGATGGGACTCTTACTGGAAACACCATATATTTT; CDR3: CASSDGTLTGNTIYF
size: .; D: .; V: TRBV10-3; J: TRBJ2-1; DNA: TGTGCCATCAGTGAGTCGGGGCCCAGGAATGAGCAGTTCTTC; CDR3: CAISESGPRNEQFF
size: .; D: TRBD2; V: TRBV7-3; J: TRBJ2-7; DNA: TGTGCCAGCGCTTCGGGCACTAGCGGGGGATACGAGCAGTACTTC; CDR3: CASASGTSGGYEQYF
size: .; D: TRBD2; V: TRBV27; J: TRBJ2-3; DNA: TGTGCCAGCAAGTTCGGGAGGGCCACCCCAGATACGCAGTATTTT; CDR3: CASKFGRATPDTQYF
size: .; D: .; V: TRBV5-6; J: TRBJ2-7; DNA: TGTGCCAGCAGCTTGGCCGTGGGGGAGCAGTACTTC; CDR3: CASSLAVGEQYF
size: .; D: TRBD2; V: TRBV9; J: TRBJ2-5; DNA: TGTGCCAGCAGCGTAGAGAGCAGACCGGGACTAGCGGGCGGAGAGACCCAGTACTTC; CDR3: CASSVESRPGLAGGETQYF
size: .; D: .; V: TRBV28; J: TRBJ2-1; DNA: TGTGCCAGCACTCCTGACGGCAAATCCTACAATGAGCAGTTCTTC; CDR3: CASTPDGKSYNEQFF
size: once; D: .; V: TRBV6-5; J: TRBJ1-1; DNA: TGTGCCAGCAGCTCTCCCGGGACTGCGGGCACTGAAGCTTTCTTT; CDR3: CASSSPGTAGTEAFF
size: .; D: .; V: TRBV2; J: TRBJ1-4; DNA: TGTGCCAGCAGTGCTCTGGCAAATGAAAAACTGTTTTTT; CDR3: CASSALANEKLFF
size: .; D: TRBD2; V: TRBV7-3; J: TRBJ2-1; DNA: TGTGCCAGCAGCTTATCTCCTAGCGGGTACAATGAGCAGTTCTTC; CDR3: CASSLSPSGYNEQFF
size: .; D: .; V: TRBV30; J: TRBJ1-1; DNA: TGTGCCTGGAGCGGTGCCAGGAACACTGAAGCTTTCTTT; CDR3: CAWSGARNTEAFF
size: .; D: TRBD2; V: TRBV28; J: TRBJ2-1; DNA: TGTGCCAGCAGTCCGGGGACTAGCGGGGCCTCTAATGAGCAGTTCTTC; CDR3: CASSPGTSGASNEQFF
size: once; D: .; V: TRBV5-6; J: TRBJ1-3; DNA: TGTGCCAGCAGCACGGGACCGAACTCTGGAAACACCATATATTTT; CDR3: CASSTGPNSGNTIYF
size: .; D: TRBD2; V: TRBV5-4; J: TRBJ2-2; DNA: TGTGCCAGCAGGGGAAGCGGGAGGAACACCGGGGAGCTGTTTTTT; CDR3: CASRGSGRNTGELFF